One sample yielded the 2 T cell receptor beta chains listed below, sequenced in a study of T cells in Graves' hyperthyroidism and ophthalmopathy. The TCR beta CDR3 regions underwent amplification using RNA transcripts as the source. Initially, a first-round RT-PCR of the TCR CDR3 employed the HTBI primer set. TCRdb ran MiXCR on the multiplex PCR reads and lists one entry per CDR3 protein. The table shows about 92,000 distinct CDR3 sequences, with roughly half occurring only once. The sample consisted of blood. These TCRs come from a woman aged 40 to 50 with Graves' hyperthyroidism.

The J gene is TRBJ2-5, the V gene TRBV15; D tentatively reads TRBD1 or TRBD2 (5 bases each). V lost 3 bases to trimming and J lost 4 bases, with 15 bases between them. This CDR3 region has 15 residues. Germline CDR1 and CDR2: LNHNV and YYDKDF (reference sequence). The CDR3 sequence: CATSSAQGVRETQYF. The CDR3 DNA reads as TGTGCCACCAGCAGTGCTCAGGGAGTCAGAGAGACCCAGTACTTC.

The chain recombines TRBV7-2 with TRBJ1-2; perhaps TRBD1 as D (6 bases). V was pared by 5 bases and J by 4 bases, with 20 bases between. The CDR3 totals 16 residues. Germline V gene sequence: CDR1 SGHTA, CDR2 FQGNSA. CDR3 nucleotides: TGTGCCAGCAGCCGGGGACTAGCGGACAGACGCTATGGCTACACCTTC. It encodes CASSRGLADRRYGYTF.